By its share, the clone carrying this T cell receptor beta chain is medium-sized (0.01 to 0.1%). Trimming took 1 base from V and 8 from J; bases not matched to a gene: 9. The CDR3 is made up of 15 amino acids. The germline V gene has CDR1 DFQATT and CDR2 SNEGSKA (reference sequence). Multiplex PCR with 32 V and 13 J primers amplified TCR beta CDR3. Using its own MiXCR run on the multiplex PCR reads, TCRdb lists one record per CDR3 protein. In the table there are under 3,500 distinct CDR3 sequences, roughly 15% of which are singletons. These data are taken from a study of immune heterogeneity within non-small cell lung tumors. Genomic DNA extracted from bulk tumor tissue served as template. A total of around 600 ng was used per sample. Surgical sampling yielded several biopsies per primary tumor (spaced far apart). Each patient presented with untreated, newly diagnosed non-small cell lung cancer and received curative surgery.

The receptor was isolated from a man aged 45 to 65 with non-small cell lung cancer. The chain links TRBV20-1 to TRBJ2-2; 8 bases agree with TRBD2. Sequenced: lung tumor tissue. CDR3 sequence reads: CSARVNGRAWGELFF. The DNA of the CDR3 is TGCAGTGCTAGAGTAAACGGGAGGGCCTGGGGGGAGCTGTTTTTT.